The clone carrying this TCR beta chain was counted a few times. These data are taken from a study of cytomegalovirus exposure and HLA in healthy donors. Primers for the PCR totalled 60 Vbeta and 13 Jbeta. Profiled with immunoSEQ multiplex PCR; TCRdb holds only in-frame clones, not every one. The sample lists 110,000 or so clones; 60% to 80% were seen once. The V end lost 4 bases, the J end lost 5 bases, and 15 bases lay between the germline ends. CDR3 length: 15 amino acids. Per the germline V gene, CDR1 is LNHDA and CDR2 is SQIVND (reference sequence). The donors (healthy individuals) were bone marrow donors.

This TCR was sampled from a man aged 18 to 29 in good health and CMV-seropositive. The J gene is TRBJ1-5, the V gene TRBV19; tentative D call: TRBD1 (6 bases). Sequenced sample: PBMCs. The CDR3 DNA follows: TGTGCCAGTAGTACCCGAGGGGGATCTGATCAGCCCCAGCATTTT. Its translation: CASSTRGGSDQPQHF.